The clone carrying this T cell receptor (beta chain) was seen more than once but under ten times. Unique molecular identifiers were built into the TCRbeta library. TCRdb used MiXCR to reprocess the PCR reads, holding one entry per CDR3 protein. The sample lists some 500,000 distinct CDR3 sequences, approximately 16% occurring once. This specimen comes from a study of T-cell reconstitution after alpha-beta-depleted transplantation in children. Germline CDR1 and CDR2: MNHNS and SASEGT. V lost 4 bases and J lost 4; bases outside the gene matches: 10. CDR3 length equals 18 residues. The material was PBMCs from the stem cell graft donor, obtained from the stem cell graft. This clonotype originated in a human donor who donated a stem cell graft to a child with acute lymphoblastic leukemia. The J gene is TRBJ2-6, the V gene TRBV6-1, with 10 bases matching TRBD1. The CDR3 region is CASSAPTGGTRGANVLTF. The CDR3 nucleotides are TGTGCCAGCAGTGCTCCGACAGGGGGCACGAGGGGGGCCAACGTCCTGACTTTC.